These 25 T cell receptor beta chains share one sample of origin, sequenced in a study of identifying expanded T cells in peripheral blood. Produced via immunoSEQ multiplex PCR; TCRdb's table is partial and in-frame only. Here the sample spans roughly 130,000 clones, 80% to 90% being singletons. What was sequenced was blood. The receptors were sampled from a person between 18 and 75 years old in good health.

This chain uses TRBV10-2 with TRBJ1-6, with D tentatively TRBD1 (5 bases). The germline V gene encodes CDR1 WSHSY and CDR2 SAAADI. Trimming took off 8 bases at V and 4 bases at J, with 12 bases between the two ends. The CDR3 is made up of 14 amino acids. DNA for the CDR3: TGCGCCAGCGGCCCGGGGGGGTATAATTCACCCCTCCACTTT. This codes for CASGPGGYNSPLHF.

The V call is TRBV6-1, the J call TRBJ2-7; D is ambiguous. The CDR3 length is 12 residues. Germline V lookup: CDR1 MNHNS, CDR2 SASEGT. V lost 7 bases and J 6 bases, leaving 13 bases between the germline ends. The CDR3 here is CASIRAAGEQYF. The CDR3 DNA follows: TGTGCCAGCATCCGGGCAGCCGGCGAGCAGTACTTC.

This chain uses TRBV11-2 with TRBJ1-5; tentative D call: TRBD1 (5 bases). Germline V gene data show CDR1 as SGHAT and CDR2 as FQNNGV. Between the trimmed V and J ends, which lost 3 bases and 7 bases, there was a span of 10 bases. The CDR3 length is 13 residues. Here the CDR3 reads CASSLGPGQPQHF. CDR3 in DNA: TGTGCCAGCAGCTTGGGGCCGGGACAGCCCCAGCATTTT.

V usage is TRBV18 and J usage is TRBJ1-2; D ambiguous. The germline V gene encodes CDR1 KGHSH and CDR2 LQKENI. This CDR3 comprises 14 residues. V shed 3 bases and J shed 4 bases, with 12 bases lying between them. CDR3 sequence: CASSPYDRRYGYTF. The CDR3 DNA reads as TGTGCCAGCTCACCTTACGACCGACGCTATGGCTACACCTTC.

The CDR3 loop is CASSSAGGGRADTQYF. CDR3 coding DNA: TGTGCCAGCAGCTCCGCCGGTGGAGGGCGCGCAGATACGCAGTATTTT. The chain couples TRBV5-5 to TRBJ2-3, with a tentative D call TRBD2 (6 bases). The CDR3 totals 16 residues. Germline loops: CDR1 SGHKS, CDR2 YYEKEE (reference sequence). V was shortened by 3 bases and J by 4 bases, with 18 bases between the two germline ends.

V and J are TRBV9 and TRBJ2-3, with TRBD1 matching over 7 bases. Germline V gene data show CDR1 as SGDLS and CDR2 as YYNGEE. V was pared by 2 bases and J by 5 bases, with 8 bases of the junction left unmatched. The CDR3 is 15 amino acids. CDR3 nucleotides: TGTGCCAGCAGCGTCGGAGACAGGGAAGTAGATACGCAGTATTTT. Its protein product is CASSVGDREVDTQYF.

The chain has TRBV2 and TRBJ1-5, with D possibly matching TRBD1 (5 bases). From germline, CDR1 is SNHLY and CDR2 FYNNEI. The CDR3 extends over 13 amino acids. Between the trimmed V and J ends, which lost 5 bases and 5 bases, there was a span of 10 bases. For the CDR3, the DNA is TGTGCCAGCAGTACAAGGACATATCAGCCCCAGCATTTT. Translating gives CASSTRTYQPQHF.

The gene calls are TRBV9 and TRBJ2-6; tentative D call: TRBD1 (5 bases). Germline lookup yields CDR1 SGDLS and CDR2 YYNGEE. This CDR3 is 15 amino acids long. Trimming pared 6 bases from V and 0 bases from J, leaving 10 bases between. The CDR3 bases are TGTGCCAGCATGGGGCGTTACTCTGGGGCCAACGTCCTGACTTTC. The encoded protein is CASMGRYSGANVLTF.

The CDR3 spells CASSPGNSGRAGLYNEQFF. The DNA of the CDR3 is TGTGCCAGCTCACCCGGTAATAGCGGGAGGGCCGGCCTTTACAATGAGCAGTTCTTC. The gene calls are TRBV18 and TRBJ2-1, with 11 bases that match TRBD2. Germline CDR1 and CDR2: KGHSH and LQKENI. The V gene end was trimmed by 3 bases and the J gene end by 4 bases; junction bases not matched to a gene: 14. The CDR3 loop spans 19 amino acids.

The chain carries TRBV11-2 and TRBJ2-2, with D hard to call. V was pared by 3 bases and J by 7 bases, with 15 bases between. CDR1 is SGHAT, CDR2 FQNNGV, per germline. CDR3 length equals 15 residues. Here the CDR3 reads CASSFKVLNYGELFF. DNA of the CDR3: TGTGCCAGCAGCTTCAAGGTTCTTAATTACGGGGAGCTGTTTTTT.

V gene TRBV5-1 combines with J gene TRBJ2-3; D is possibly TRBD2 (6 bases). V was shortened by 6 bases and J by 0 bases, with 11 bases between the two germline ends. Looked up from germline, CDR1 is SGHRS and CDR2 is YFSETQ. This CDR3 comprises 14 residues. In DNA, the CDR3 is TGCGCCAGCAATGGCGGGGAGAGCACAGATACGCAGTATTTT. It encodes CASNGGESTDTQYF. The complete variable domain, with remaining parts taken from reference TRBV5-1 and TRBJ2-3, reads KAGVTQTPRYLIKTRGQQVTLSCSPISGHRSVSWYQQTPGQGLQFLFEYFSETQRNKGNFPGRFSGRQFSNSRSEMNVSTLELGDSALYLCASNGGESTDTQYFGPGTRLTVL.

Notes on this clone: The sample holds other DNA sequences that translate to the same CDR3. This chain links TRBV5-4 with TRBJ2-5; TRBD1 or TRBD2 may be the D gene (5 bases each). The CDR3 sequence is 15 residues long. V shed 0 bases and J shed 3 bases, with 12 bases lying between them. CDR1 and CDR2 (germline): SGHNT, YYREEE (reference sequence). CDR3 region: CASSLAGLAEETQYF. The DNA of the CDR3 is TGTGCCAGCAGCTTGGCGGGGCTAGCTGAAGAGACCCAGTACTTC.

This chain joins TRBV28 and TRBJ2-7; D call uncertain. Per germline, CDR1 MDHEN and CDR2 SYDVKM. This CDR3 comprises 13 residues. V shed 7 bases and J shed 4 bases, with 14 bases lying between them. CDR3 region: CASTSEFLYEQYF. CDR3 sequence (DNA): TGTGCCAGCACCAGCGAGTTTCTTTACGAGCAGTACTTC.

The V call is TRBV28, the J call TRBJ1-5; possible D gene TRBD1, 5 bases. Germline CDR1 MDHEN, CDR2 SYDVKM. The CDR3 spans 14 residues. The ends were cut back, 1 base at V and 3 bases at J, with 7 bases in the middle. This CDR3 reads CASSLSGLNQPQHF. The CDR3 DNA reads TGTGCCAGCAGTTTATCGGGACTCAATCAGCCCCAGCATTTT.

The rearrangement joins TRBV6-5 to TRBJ2-6; D remains ambiguous. The length of the CDR3 is 13 residues. Germline-derived CDR1 and CDR2 are MNHEY and SVGAGI. With 7 bases removed from V and 0 bases from J, the gap between germline ends came to 4 bases. The CDR3 nucleotides read TGTGCCAGCACCAACTCTGGGGCCAACGTCCTGACTTTC. It is translated as CASTNSGANVLTF.

This clone has a single count. The V gene is TRBV30, the J gene TRBJ1-4; D perhaps matches TRBD1 (6 bases). Trimming took 0 bases from V and 3 from J, leaving 11 bases between them. CDR1 and CDR2 from the germline V gene are GTSNPN and SVGIG (reference sequence). This CDR3 is 15 amino acids long. The CDR3, as DNA: TGTGCCTGGAGTGTTCGCGGGGGGCCTAATGAAAAACTGTTTTTT. This sequence encodes CAWSVRGGPNEKLFF.

This chain joins TRBV28 and TRBJ1-1; D is undetermined. V shed 3 bases and J shed 0 bases, with 14 bases lying between them. Germline V gene lookup returns CDR1 MDHEN and CDR2 SYDVKM. The CDR3 runs to 16 residues. The CDR3 protein is CASSFSRGAVNTEAFF. Written as DNA, the CDR3 is TGTGCCAGCAGTTTCTCCCGGGGAGCAGTGAACACTGAAGCTTTCTTT.

The chain carries TRBV4-2 and TRBJ1-1, with D perhaps matching TRBD1 (5 bases). V was trimmed by 0 bases and J by 5 bases, leaving 10 bases between them. Per the germline V gene, CDR1 is LGHNA and CDR2 is YNFKEQ. The CDR3 covers 14 residues. CDR3 region: CASSQEGVGTEAFF. CDR3 DNA: TGTGCCAGCAGCCAAGAAGGGGTTGGTACTGAAGCTTTCTTT.

The gene calls are TRBV11-3 and TRBJ2-5; 7 bases fit TRBD1. This CDR3 is built from 14 residues. The germline V gene has CDR1 SGHNT and CDR2 YENEEA. Losses at the gene ends were 4 bases for V and 0 bases for J; bases not matched to a gene: 2. The CDR3 sequence: CASSSDRHQETQYF. The CDR3 DNA reads TGTGCCAGCAGCTCGGACAGGCACCAAGAGACCCAGTACTTC. Combining the CDR3 with reference TRBV11-3 and TRBJ2-5 gives the whole variable domain EAGVVQSPRYKIIEKKQPVAFWCNPISGHNTLYWYLQNLGQGPELLIRYENEEAVDDSQLPKDRFSAERLKGVDSTLKIQPAELGDSAVYLCASSSDRHQETQYFGPGTRLLVL.

The chain is built from TRBV2 and TRBJ2-3, with 15 bases identical to TRBD2. CDR3 length equals 17 residues. The trim removed 6 bases at V and 0 bases at J, leaving 4 bases unmatched. The germline gives CDR1 SNHLY, CDR2 FYNNEI. CDR3 DNA: TGTGCCAGCAGGCCCGGGACTAGCGGGAGGAGCACAGATACGCAGTATTTT. Its translation is CASRPGTSGRSTDTQYF.

The chain has TRBV2 and TRBJ2-7, with D uncertain. This CDR3 spans 13 amino acids. CDR1 SNHLY and CDR2 FYNNEI come from the germline V gene. V was shortened by 8 bases and J by 0 bases, with 11 bases between the two germline ends. Here the CDR3 reads CASRTMYSYEQYF. The CDR3 DNA reads as TGTGCCAGCCGCACCATGTACTCCTACGAGCAGTACTTC.

This clone was counted only a few times. The chain has TRBV9 and TRBJ2-1, with a possible D match to TRBD1 (6 bases). V lost 4 bases and J lost 8, with 10 bases in between. Germline CDR1 is SGDLS and CDR2 is YYNGEE. The CDR3 covers 12 residues. The CDR3 coding sequence is TGTGCCAGCAGCCAACAGGGCCATGAGCAGTTCTTC. Translating it yields CASSQQGHEQFF.

The chain combines TRBV18 with TRBJ1-1; 7 bases align to TRBD1. The CDR3 is 15 residues long. CDR1 KGHSH and CDR2 LQKENI come from the germline V gene. Germline trimming cut 4 bases from V and 0 bases from J; bases unmatched to any gene: 5. CDR3 protein: CASSLSTGLNTEAFF. The CDR3 DNA sequence: TGTGCCAGCTCACTCTCGACAGGGCTGAACACTGAAGCTTTCTTT.

This chain connects TRBV9 to TRBJ1-4; no firm D call. V was cut by 0 bases and J by 0 bases, with 12 bases left in between. Germline CDR1 reads SGDLS; CDR2 reads YYNGEE. The CDR3 has 17 amino acids. CDR3 sequence: CASSVEGIGATNEKLFF. CDR3 coding DNA: TGTGCCAGCAGCGTAGAGGGAATCGGGGCAACTAATGAAAAACTGTTTTTT.

The gene calls are TRBV7-9 and TRBJ2-5; D possibly corresponds to TRBD2 (5 bases). With 5 bases removed from V and 13 bases from J, the gap between germline ends came to 20 bases. There are 13 residues in the CDR3. The V gene's germline CDR1 is SEHNR and CDR2 FQNEAQ (reference sequence). The CDR3 loop is CASSLGSGIRAYF. Written as DNA, the CDR3 is TGTGCCAGCAGCCTTGGCAGCGGCATTCGGGCGTACTTC.